This TCR beta chain was sequenced for a study of OX40 agonist ivuxolimab in advanced cancers. Study-level points and caveats: Clonal expansion from baseline to week 6 occurred in both CD4+ and CD8+ T cells.

The germline CDR1 and CDR2 sequences are SEHNR and FQNEAQ (reference sequence). This CDR3 has 14 amino acids. Trimming shortened V by 4 bases and J by 3 bases, and 13 bases separated the two germline ends. Autoimmune disease history or systemic immunosuppression was exclusionary. Concerning this clone: Its antigen is undetermined.

The repertoire was sequenced with immunoSEQ multiplex PCR; TCRdb's copy has only in-frame clones and lacks some. The data contain nearly 50,000 clones, around 90% of them singletons. This TCR was recovered from an adult with an advanced solid tumor such as melanoma, head and neck, liver or kidney cancer. The gene calls are TRBV7-9 and TRBJ2-7; possible D gene TRBD1, 6 bases. The material sequenced was CD4+ or CD8+ T cells sorted from blood, taken in a trial of the OX40 agonist ivuxolimab. As DNA, the CDR3 is TGTGCCAGCAGCTCTGGACAGACCTACTACGAGCAGTACTTC. Amino acids: CASSSGQTYYEQYF. Full variable domain (remainder filled in from reference TRBV7-9 and TRBJ2-7): DTGVSQNPRHKITKRGQNVTFRCDPISEHNRLYWYRQTLGQGPEFLTYFQNEAQLEKSRLLSDRFSAERPKGSFSTLEIQRTEQGDSAMYLCASSSGQTYYEQYFGPGTRLTVT.